This TCR beta chain was sequenced during a study of Ad26.COV2.S vaccination and SARS-CoV-2 variants. Details on this clone: The antigen is undetermined.

Stated treatment: roughly 20 received Ad26.COV2.S at low or high dose, single or two shots; about 5 received placebo; per-sample allocation not given. The samples date from day 63 after the first vaccine or placebo injection. In the vaccine, an Ad26 vector expressed the SARS-CoV-2 spike of the Wuhan strain. Using immunoSEQ multiplex PCR, the repertoire was profiled, and TCRdb retains in-frame clones only, with some absent. This table holds 300,000 to 350,000 clones, roughly 90% found once. Study results and limitations: Researchers reported similar non-spike TCR breadth in vaccine and placebo recipients. Total T cell responses, in the TCR breadth and depth analyses, may have been underestimated. Substantial breadth was reportedly displayed by spike-specific CD8+ and CD4+ T cell responses after vaccination.

Specimen: peripheral blood, collected in a trial of Ad26.COV2.S vaccine versus placebo. The source of this sequence is a person between 18 and 65 years old who received the Ad26.COV2.S COVID-19 vaccine or a placebo.

This CDR3 is CASSELGGAGYGYTF. CDR3 bases: TGTGCCAGCAGTGAATTAGGAGGGGCAGGATATGGCTACACCTTC. The chain couples TRBV2 to TRBJ1-2, with D possibly being TRBD1 (5 bases). CDR3 length: 15 residues. Trimming left V 2 bases short and J 5 bases short, with 15 bases between. CDR1 SNHLY and CDR2 FYNNEI come from the germline V gene.